The 22 T cell receptor beta chains below were found in one sample sequenced in a study of blood T cell repertoires in COVID-19. The table came from immunoSEQ multiplex PCR; TCRdb's copy has only in-frame clones and leaves some out. Of more than 95,000 clones in the sample, about 70% were seen once. Material for sequencing was peripheral blood. The receptors stem from a man aged 55 to 70 with acute or convalescent COVID-19.

J is TRBJ2-3 and V is TRBV7-9; 13 bases agree with TRBD2. Trimming took 5 bases from V and 9 from J; bases not matched to a gene: 5. The CDR3 is made up of 14 amino acids. Germline V gene sequence: CDR1 SEHNR, CDR2 FQNEAQ (reference sequence). CDR3 coding DNA: TGTGCCAGCAGCCTGGGACTAGCGGGGTCCACGCAGTATTTT. Translating gives CASSLGLAGSTQYF.

The rearrangement joins TRBV28 to TRBJ2-3; 15 positions agree with TRBD2. Trimming took 3 bases from V and 4 from J; bases not matched to a gene: 2. Germline V gene sequence: CDR1 MDHEN, CDR2 SYDVKM. This CDR3 is 16 amino acids long. CDR3 DNA: TGTGCCAGCAGTTTGTGGACTAGCGGGAGGGCAGATACGCAGTATTTT. Translated: CASSLWTSGRADTQYF.

The chain joins TRBV5-6 to TRBJ1-1; 11 bases are shared with TRBD1. CDR3 size: 16 residues. The germline gives CDR1 SGHDT, CDR2 YYEEEE. V lost 1 base to trimming and J lost 5 bases; unmatched junction nucleotides: 7. The CDR3 is CASSLRGQGVTTEAFF. Written as DNA, the CDR3 is TGTGCCAGCAGCTTGAGGGGACAGGGGGTAACAACTGAAGCTTTCTTT.

The chain couples TRBV29-1 to TRBJ2-7, with 10 nucleotides matching TRBD2. The CDR3 has 14 amino acids. CDR1 SQVTM and CDR2 ANQGSEA come from the germline V gene. The V segment lost 4 bases and the J segment 3 bases; nucleotides outside the gene matches: 6. The CDR3 DNA follows: TGCAGCGTTGGATCTAGCGGGAGCCTCTACGAGCAGTACTTC. Protein product: CSVGSSGSLYEQYF.

The genes are TRBV14 and TRBJ2-7, with D perhaps matching TRBD1 (5 bases). V was pared by 1 base and J by 3 bases, with 10 bases between. There are 14 residues in the CDR3. Germline V gene data show CDR1 as SGHDN and CDR2 as FVKESK. As DNA, the CDR3 is TGTGCCAGCAGCCAAGGGACACGCCTCTACGAGCAGTACTTC. Protein: CASSQGTRLYEQYF.

V gene TRBV5-1 combines with J gene TRBJ2-7, with 13 bases matching TRBD2. Germline trimming cut 4 bases from V and 4 bases from J; bases unmatched to any gene: 8. CDR3 length equals 16 residues. Germline CDR1 is SGHRS and CDR2 is YFSETQ. The CDR3 bases are TGCGCCAGCAGCGTAGGACTAGCGGGAGAGCTTTACGAGCAGTACTTC. Translation gives CASSVGLAGELYEQYF.

This clone was detected ten times or more. This chain joins TRBV10-2 and TRBJ1-1; TRBD1 agrees at 11 bases. The CDR3 is 14 residues long. The junction had 1 base not matched to a gene; V was cut back by 6 bases and J by 1 base. Per germline, CDR1 WSHSY and CDR2 SAAADI. In nucleotides, the CDR3 is TGCGCCAGCAGAGGACAGGGGGCGAACACTGAAGCTTTCTTT. Protein sequence: CASRGQGANTEAFF.

There are a few counts of this clone. The chain carries TRBV4-1 and TRBJ2-3, with TRBD2 matching 11 bases. This CDR3 is built from 18 residues. V gave up 3 bases and J gave up 5 bases; unmatched junction bases: 13. The V gene's germline CDR1 is MGHRA and CDR2 YSYEKL. This CDR3 reads CASSHRGLAESKGDTQYF. In DNA, the CDR3 is TGCGCCAGCAGCCACCGGGGACTAGCGGAAAGCAAGGGAGATACGCAGTATTTT.

The J gene is TRBJ2-7, the V gene TRBV29-1; TRBD1 agrees at 8 bases. This CDR3 has 15 residues. CDR1 and CDR2 from the germline V gene are SQVTM and ANQGSEA. The V segment lost 4 bases and the J segment 6 bases; nucleotides outside the gene matches: 14. Here the CDR3 reads CSVVPPRGRVGEQYF. In DNA form, the CDR3 reads TGCAGCGTTGTCCCACCCAGGGGGCGAGTAGGCGAGCAGTACTTC.

On this clone: The sample contains more than one DNA sequence encoding this CDR3. The chain joins TRBV5-1 to TRBJ2-5; 9 bases line up with TRBD2. From germline, CDR1 is SGHRS and CDR2 YFSETQ. The CDR3 spans 16 residues. With 0 bases clipped from V and 0 bases from J, the junction kept 3 bases outside the gene matches. The CDR3 reads CASSLGLAGHQETQYF. The CDR3 DNA sequence: TGCGCCAGCAGCTTGGGGCTAGCGGGACACCAAGAGACCCAGTACTTC.

This clone appeared once. The gene calls are TRBV7-3 and TRBJ2-3, with 8 bases matching TRBD2. J lost 9 bases, V lost 5 bases, and 10 bases had no gene match. Germline V gene sequence: CDR1 SGHTA, CDR2 FQGTGA. The CDR3 is made up of 14 amino acids. CDR3 loop: CASSGSLAGETQYF. The CDR3 DNA sequence: TGTGCCAGCAGCGGAAGCCTAGCGGGCGAGACGCAGTATTTT. Full variable domain (rest looked up from reference TRBV7-3 and TRBJ2-3): GAGVSQTPSNKVTEKGKYVELRCDPISGHTALYWYRQSLGQGPEFLIYFQGTGAADDSGLPNDRFFAVRPEGSVSTLKIQRTERGDSAVYLCASSGSLAGETQYFGPGTRLTVL.

The V call is TRBV2, the J call TRBJ1-2, with 9 bases that match TRBD1. Germline CDR1 is SNHLY and CDR2 is FYNNEI. This CDR3 contains 14 residues. Trimming removed 8 bases from V and 2 bases from J; junction bases left unmatched: 6. The CDR3 here is CASGAGTGNYGYTF. CDR3 in DNA: TGTGCCAGCGGAGCCGGGACAGGGAACTATGGCTACACCTTC.

The chain has TRBV6-6 and TRBJ1-2, with 9 bases that match TRBD1. CDR3 length equals 14 residues. In germline, CDR1 is MNHNY, CDR2 SVGAGI (reference sequence). J gave up 7 bases and V 5 bases, and 8 bases lay outside the gene matches. This CDR3 is CASSATGTGLGYTF. The DNA for the CDR3 is TGTGCCAGCAGTGCGACCGGGACAGGGCTTGGCTACACCTTC.

This clone was seen at least ten times. This chain connects TRBV9 to TRBJ2-1; D might be TRBD2 (6 bases). Between the trimmed V and J ends, which lost 0 bases and 4 bases, there was a span of 11 bases. This CDR3 is 15 amino acids long. Germline V gives CDR1 SGDLS, CDR2 YYNGEE. The CDR3 region has the DNA TGTGCCAGCAGCGTAGCGCGGCGGGGATACAATGAGCAGTTCTTC. The encoded protein is CASSVARRGYNEQFF.

The V gene is TRBV3-1 (or the pseudogene TRBV3-2), the J gene TRBJ2-3; perhaps TRBD2 as D (6 bases). The CDR3 covers 16 residues. The germline CDR1 and CDR2 sequences are LGHDT and YNNKEL (reference sequence). V dropped 1 base and J dropped 0 bases, with 11 bases sitting between them. CDR3 in DNA: TGTGCCAGCAGCCAAGGATCCGGGACTAGCACAGATACGCAGTATTTT. This encodes CASSQGSGTSTDTQYF.

This sequence joins TRBV23-1 and TRBJ2-3, with 9 bases matching TRBD1. TRBV23-1 is placed among ORFs of uncertain function. Germline trimming cut 4 bases from V and 4 bases from J; bases unmatched to any gene: 9. The CDR3 sequence is 16 residues long. CDR3 DNA: TGCGCCAGCAGTCCTAATGGACAGGGGAATGCAGATACGCAGTATTTT. It specifies CASSPNGQGNADTQYF.

The chain combines TRBV11-2 with TRBJ2-2; 9 bases align to TRBD2. With V trimmed by 7 bases and J by 6 bases, 9 bases remained unmatched. Per germline, CDR1 SGHAT and CDR2 FQNNGV. This CDR3 has 15 residues. CDR3 protein: CASTRSGRGSGELFF. CDR3 DNA sequence: TGTGCCAGCACCCGTAGCGGGAGAGGGTCCGGGGAGCTGTTTTTT. Looking up the rest from reference TRBV11-2 and TRBJ2-2 gives the full variable domain: EAGVAQSPRYKIIEKRQSVAFWCNPISGHATLYWYQQILGQGPKLLIQFQNNGVVDDSQLPKDRFSAERLKGVDSTLKIQPAKLEDSAVYLCASTRSGRGSGELFFGEGSRLTVL.

V usage is TRBV19 and J usage is TRBJ1-5, with D possibly being TRBD1 (5 bases). Germline loops: CDR1 LNHDA, CDR2 SQIVND (reference sequence). The CDR3 consists of 14 residues. V was pared by 7 bases and J by 3 bases, with 13 bases between. The CDR3 DNA reads TGTGCCAGTACCAAAAGACAGTACAATCAGCCCCAGCATTTT. Translating gives CASTKRQYNQPQHF.

This clone was counted only a few times. The chain links TRBV30 to TRBJ1-4; D is possibly TRBD1 (5 bases). Trimming left V 3 bases short and J 7 bases short, with 33 bases between. The CDR3 is 20 amino acids. CDR1 is GTSNPN and CDR2 is SVGIG in the germline V gene (reference sequence). For the CDR3, the DNA is TGTGCCTGGAGAACCCAGGGTGGGTGGGTAACTAACGGGCGAGGTGAAAAACTGTTTTTT. Residues: CAWRTQGGWVTNGRGEKLFF.

DNA of the CDR3: TGCAGCGTTGAACCAGGGGGCCAAGAGACCCAGTACTTC. Amino acids: CSVEPGGQETQYF. The chain joins TRBV29-1 to TRBJ2-5, with 7 bases that match TRBD1. This CDR3 is 13 amino acids long. The junction had 1 base not matched to a gene; V was cut back by 2 bases and J by 1 base. Per germline, CDR1 SQVTM and CDR2 ANQGSEA.

This chain joins TRBV30 and TRBJ2-2, with D uncertain. Germline V gene lookup returns CDR1 GTSNPN and CDR2 SVGIG (reference sequence). This CDR3 is built from 14 residues. V was pared by 0 bases and J by 4 bases, with 9 bases between. The CDR3 region is CAWSVLSGTGELFF. In DNA form, the CDR3 reads TGTGCCTGGAGTGTATTGTCGGGCACCGGGGAGCTGTTTTTT.

V and J are TRBV5-8 and TRBJ2-7, with 9 positions matching TRBD2. The CDR3 length is 16 residues. CDR1 and CDR2 (germline): SGHTS, YDEGEE. The V gene end was trimmed by 1 base and the J gene end by 7 bases; junction bases not matched to a gene: 12. The DNA of the CDR3 is TGTGCCAGCAGCTTGAGCTGGGCGGGGGGGATTTTGGAGCAGTACTTC. Translation: CASSLSWAGGILEQYF. The variable domain in full, completed from reference TRBV5-8 and TRBJ2-7, reads EAGVTQSPTHLIKTRGQQATLRCSPISGHTSVYWYQQALGLGLQFLLWYDEGEERNRGNFPPRFSGRQFPNYSSELNVNALELEDSALYLCASSLSWAGGILEQYFGPGTRLTVT.